Sequencing of this TCR beta chain was carried out in a study of blood T cell repertoires in COVID-19 (dated by TCRdb to the early 2020s). Concerning the study at large: Samples from collaborators originated in the United States, Italy and Spain and spanned both the acute and convalescent phases of COVID-19. The prospective study material was composed of cDNA or gDNA derived from T cells, B-cell-depleted T cells, or PBMCs. Subjects who had been exposed to COVID-19, were actively infected with it, or had recovered from it provided the deeply sampled blood TCRbeta repertoires that made up the dataset. A freely available public database, intended as a resource for researchers studying the immune response to SARS-CoV-2, is where the repertoires were released. The samples were drawn from two sources: the first 160 participants of the ongoing ImmuneRACE study, and 1,000 to 1,500 subjects contributed by 6 global collaborators. Sample metadata almost always included a de-identified subject ID, COVID-19 status, age in years and sex. Where available, HLA class I and class II types were taken from metadata supplied by the sample provider and were not determined by assay-based typing.

The full study reports these points: Clinical and demographic metadata were provided uncurated, with the amount varying by source and participant.

TCRbeta CDR3 regions were amplified from genomic DNA by means of the immunoSEQ Assay, a bias-controlled multiplex PCR. Per the source publication's procedure: Within the assay, amplification of reference gene primers was used to estimate how many nucleated cells each sample contained. To quantify the absolute abundance of each unique TCRbeta CDR3 rearrangement, sequence reads were collapsed and filtered. For each sample, productive Simpson clonality was calculated by taking the square root of Simpson's diversity index across productive rearrangements. What TCRdb holds here is the immuneACCESS table cut down to in-frame rearrangements. Part of the clones is not present; checked against another copy, under half of the missing clones reflect an unresolved V gene, and the others are unexplained. V and J calls and clone size are those listed in that table; D and trimming were worked out from the DNA. For this sample there are tens of thousands of clones; about 90% appear just once. The leading ten clones occupy approximately 1.3% of the sample.

Collaborating institutions collected whole blood in K2EDTA tubes following their own protocols. Collaborator samples were shipped for TCRbeta analysis as frozen whole blood, isolated PBMCs, or DNA extracted from either sample type. The CDR3 runs 12 amino acids, cysteine and phenylalanine included. The read is trimmed to its CDR3 DNA, 36 bases read in frame from base 1. V is trimmed back by 4 bases and J by 10 bases, and the junction contains 3 bases that no gene match accounts for. CDR1 and CDR2, looked up from the germline V gene, are MNHEY and SVGEGT. On this clone itself: Its antigen is still unknown. Base qualities are missing; no much larger clone stands one base away.

Material for sequencing was peripheral blood. The sequence is built from TRBV6-2 or TRBV6-3 and TRBJ1-1; TRBD1 aligns with 10 central bases. This receptor was taken from a man aged 55 to 70 with acute or convalescent COVID-19. The CDR3 amino acid sequence is: CASSWTGGRAFF. The DNA sequence is as follows: TGTGCCAGCAGTTGGACAGGGGGTAGAGCTTTCTTT.